This T cell receptor (beta chain) derives from a study of blood T cell repertoires in COVID-19. Whole-study context: Some COVID-19 samples were acute and others convalescent; all came from the United States, Italy and Spain.

The CDR3 totals 12 residues. V dropped 6 bases and J dropped 4 bases, with 9 bases sitting between them. CDR1 and CDR2 from the germline V gene are LNHDA and SQIVND (reference sequence). TCRdb's table, derived via immunoSEQ multiplex PCR, lists solely in-frame clones and lacks some. The sample records about 400,000 clones, less than 90% being singletons. The sequenced sample consisted of PBMCs or T cells enriched from blood (not recorded which). This clonotype was obtained from a woman between 25 and 40 years old who had recovered from COVID-19. This chain connects TRBV19 to TRBJ1-1; possibly TRBD1 for D (6 bases). In DNA form, the CDR3 reads TGTGCCAGTAGGGACAGATCCACTGAAGCTTTCTTT. Translated: CASRDRSTEAFF.